The 2 T cell receptor beta chains reported below all come from one sample, sequenced in a study of beta chain features in type 1 diabetes. Every isolated RNA sample was fully reverse transcribed, so sequencing captured expressed TCRB transcripts. Data came from immunoSEQ multiplex PCR; TCRdb stores just in-frame clones and leaves some out. The sample includes about 410,000 clones, approximately 13% seen only once; the top ten take 0.03% to 0.04%. The sample was naive CD4+ T cells from blood. These receptors were obtained from a man aged 25 to 40 in good health.

This clone was counted only a few times. The rearrangement uses TRBV23-1 and TRBJ1-2; D not resolved. TRBV23-1 carries the ORF label, with uncertain function. The CDR3 runs to 17 residues. V lost 7 bases and J lost 5, with 26 bases in between. Here the CDR3 reads CASNWSGRKNKRYGYTF. The CDR3 DNA sequence: TGCGCCAGCAACTGGTCCGGACGGAAGAATAAGCGTTATGGCTACACCTTC.

Comment on this clone: Other DNA sequences from this sample encode an identical CDR3 as well. The rearrangement joins TRBV29-1 to TRBJ2-3, with D perhaps matching TRBD1 (6 bases). This CDR3 contains 13 residues. Trimming took 4 bases from V and 1 from J, leaving 9 bases between them. Germline-derived CDR1 and CDR2 are SQVTM and ANQGSEA. The CDR3 is CSVVAGGTDTQYF. The CDR3 bases are TGCAGCGTTGTGGCAGGGGGCACAGATACGCAGTATTTT.